The entry that follows covers one TCR beta chain sequence. The data are from a study of shared T cell receptors in the human thymus. Libraries were prepared by immunoSEQ multiplex PCR; TCRdb keeps only in-frame clonotypes and omits some of them. Of 550,000 to 800,000 clones listed, 80% to 90% are singletons. There are 15 residues in the CDR3. Unmatched junction bases numbered 3, after V lost 2 bases and J lost 1 base. Germline CDR1 reads SGDLS; CDR2 reads YYNGEE. The same sample was also studied in work on human thymus T cells. In that study: Healthy Finnish infants undergoing corrective surgery for congenital heart defects were the donors. Thymic resections from corrective heart surgery supplied the tissue. Thymic and blood repertoires appeared to display a bias in their usage of V and J genes.

Sequencing used thymocytes. The rearrangement uses TRBV9 and TRBJ2-1, with 7 bases matching TRBD2. This sequence originates from a girl under three years old with a congenital heart defect. CDR3 protein: CASSVRGGSYNEQFF. CDR3 nucleotide sequence: TGTGCCAGCAGCGTGAGGGGAGGGTCCTACAATGAGCAGTTCTTC.